What follows are 32 T cell receptor beta chains derived from one specimen sequenced in a study of blood T cell repertoires in COVID-19 (dated by TCRdb to 2018 to 2021). The library was prepared using the immunoSEQ multiplex PCR assay. TCRdb provides this immuneACCESS table in a form limited to in-frame rearrangements. Some clones are lacking; in checked studies, under half of them reflect an unresolved V gene, and why the rest are absent is not known. In this sample the table shows 110,000 to 150,000 clones, 88% of which occur a single time. The biggest ten clones account for 1.8% of the sample. The sample taken for sequencing was peripheral blood. These TCRs come from an older man with acute or convalescent COVID-19.

The chain has TRBV5-1 and TRBJ1-1; 7 bases fit TRBD1. J gave up 1 base and V 4 bases, and 10 bases lay outside the gene matches. The CDR3 covers 16 residues. CDR1 and CDR2 from the germline V gene are SGHRS and YFSETQ. The CDR3 DNA reads TGCGCCAGCAGCCCCACCTCCGGGACAGAGAACACTGAAGCTTTCTTT. It specifies CASSPTSGTENTEAFF.

The genes are TRBV4-2 and TRBJ1-1; TRBD1 is a possible D gene (6 bases). V was pared by 3 bases and J by 3 bases, with 20 bases between. The CDR3 totals 17 residues. Germline V gives CDR1 LGHNA, CDR2 YNFKEQ. Here the CDR3 reads CASSHLYAQGMDTEAFF. The CDR3 DNA reads as TGTGCCAGCAGCCACTTATACGCCCAGGGGATGGACACTGAAGCTTTCTTT.

This clone has a handful of counts. The chain recombines TRBV4-1 with TRBJ2-3; 15 bases match TRBD2. Germline lookup yields CDR1 MGHRA and CDR2 YSYEKL. This CDR3 comprises 19 residues. J lost 5 bases, V lost 3 bases, and 12 bases had no gene match. CDR3: CASSHPVGTSGRIGDTQYF. The CDR3 DNA reads TGCGCCAGCAGCCATCCTGTGGGGACTAGCGGGAGGATAGGAGATACGCAGTATTTT.

The chain links TRBV2 to TRBJ2-2; 11 bases map to TRBD1. The CDR3 runs to 15 residues. Per germline, CDR1 SNHLY and CDR2 FYNNEI. V lost 4 bases and J lost 6; bases outside the gene matches: 4. This chain's CDR3 is CASSGTGGDAGELFF. The CDR3 nucleotides read TGTGCCAGCAGTGGGACAGGGGGCGACGCCGGGGAGCTGTTTTTT.

The J gene is TRBJ2-5, the V gene TRBV2; TRBD1 matches 8 bases. J lost 4 bases, V lost 4 bases, and 8 bases had no gene match. This CDR3 is 15 amino acids long. The germline V gene has CDR1 SNHLY and CDR2 FYNNEI. In DNA form, the CDR3 reads TGTGCCAGCAGTGTGGCCAGGGGGCGGGGAGAGACCCAGTACTTC. Translated: CASSVARGRGETQYF.

J is TRBJ1-5 and V is TRBV28, with D tentatively TRBD1 (6 bases). The ends were cut back, 3 bases at V and 0 bases at J, with 18 bases in the middle. This CDR3 is 18 amino acids long. Germline-derived CDR1 and CDR2 are MDHEN and SYDVKM. The CDR3 sequence: CASSFETGRGYSNQPQHF. The CDR3 DNA reads as TGTGCCAGCAGTTTCGAGACAGGTAGGGGATATAGCAATCAGCCCCAGCATTTT.

This chain uses TRBV27 with TRBJ2-7, with D maybe TRBD1 (6 bases). Germline V CDR1 and CDR2: MNHEY, SMNVEV (reference sequence). The CDR3 length is 14 residues. Trimming left V 4 bases short and J 6 bases short, with 16 bases between. The CDR3 spells CASSSRGRGIEQYF. CDR3 nucleotides: TGTGCCAGCAGTTCCAGGGGCAGGGGAATCGAGCAGTACTTC.

The rearrangement joins TRBV6-2 or TRBV6-3 to TRBJ2-6; 10 nucleotides align to TRBD1. The CDR3 covers 18 residues. The germline V gene encodes CDR1 MNHEY and CDR2 SVGEGT. With 5 bases clipped from V and 0 bases from J, the junction kept 7 bases outside the gene matches. The CDR3 sequence: CASSPHRTGGSGANVLTF. CDR3 sequence (DNA): TGTGCCAGCAGTCCCCATCGGACAGGGGGCTCTGGGGCCAACGTCCTGACTTTC.

The chain has TRBV12-3 or TRBV12-4 and TRBJ1-1, with D possibly being TRBD1 (6 bases). The CDR3 runs 12 residues. V was cut by 6 bases and J by 9 bases, with 14 bases left in between. This chain's CDR3 is CASSRGPWKAFF. The CDR3 nucleotides are TGTGCCAGCAGCAGGGGCCCGTGGAAAGCTTTCTTT.

This chain joins TRBV24-1 and TRBJ1-2, with TRBD1 as a possible D gene (5 bases). CDR3 length: 14 residues. CDR1 is KGHDR and CDR2 is SFDVKD in the germline V gene. V shed 3 bases and J shed 8 bases, with 15 bases lying between them. The CDR3: CATSDGGSGRGYTF. DNA for the CDR3: TGTGCCACCAGTGATGGAGGGTCGGGGCGAGGCTACACCTTC.

This chain uses TRBV19 with TRBJ2-6, with 8 bases aligning to TRBD1. Germline trimming cut 2 bases from V and 4 bases from J; bases unmatched to any gene: 7. The germline CDR1 and CDR2 sequences are LNHDA and SQIVND (reference sequence). This CDR3 has 17 residues. The CDR3 sequence: CASSIMTGVVGANVLTF. Written as DNA, the CDR3 is TGTGCCAGTAGTATAATGACAGGGGTGGTGGGGGCCAACGTCCTGACTTTC.

The chain recombines TRBV7-9 with TRBJ1-4; 9 bases fit TRBD1. There are 18 residues in the CDR3. J gave up 8 bases and V 7 bases, and 20 bases lay outside the gene matches. Germline CDR1 SEHNR, CDR2 FQNEAQ (reference sequence). CDR3: CASILTGTGSGEREKLFF. CDR3 DNA: TGTGCCAGCATCCTGACCGGGACAGGGTCGGGAGAAAGAGAAAAACTGTTTTTT.

This clone came up many times. J is TRBJ1-5 and V is TRBV6-6; D is unclear. This CDR3 has 13 residues. Between the trimmed V and J ends, which lost 7 bases and 4 bases, there was a span of 11 bases. Germline-derived CDR1 and CDR2 are MNHNY and SVGAGI (reference sequence). CDR3 nucleotides: TGTGCCAGCACTACAGTAGTGAATCAGCCCCAGCATTTT. Encoded protein: CASTTVVNQPQHF.

This sequence joins TRBV4-2 and TRBJ1-4, with a tentative D call TRBD1 (6 bases). There are 14 residues in the CDR3. Germline-derived CDR1 and CDR2 are LGHNA and YNFKEQ. The V gene lost 5 bases and the J gene lost 7 bases, with 14 bases spanning the gap. The CDR3 is CASSEGGAGEKLFF. The CDR3 bases are TGTGCCAGCAGCGAAGGGGGAGCTGGTGAAAAACTGTTTTTT.

The J gene is TRBJ1-6, the V gene TRBV6-5; tentatively, D is TRBD1 (5 bases). The V end lost 7 bases, the J end lost 4 bases, and 11 bases lay between the germline ends. CDR3 length: 14 residues. Germline CDR1 and CDR2: MNHEY and SVGAGI. The CDR3 loop reads CASNGAEYNSPLHF. Here the CDR3 DNA reads TGTGCCAGCAATGGGGCTGAATATAATTCACCCCTCCACTTT.

The chain is built from TRBV7-2 and TRBJ2-2; possibly TRBD1 for D (5 bases). V lost 3 bases and J lost 6, with 8 bases in between. CDR1 and CDR2 from the germline V gene are SGHTA and FQGNSA. The length of the CDR3 is 13 residues. The DNA of the CDR3 is TGTGCCAGCAGCTTGCAAGGGGCCGGGGAGCTGTTTTTT. This gives the protein CASSLQGAGELFF.

The rearrangement uses TRBV28 and TRBJ2-3; TRBD1 aligns across 7 bases. This CDR3 spans 18 amino acids. The V segment lost 4 bases and the J segment 5 bases; nucleotides outside the gene matches: 18. The germline V gene encodes CDR1 MDHEN and CDR2 SYDVKM. The CDR3 protein is CASSSSYSPRTGKDTQYF. CDR3 nucleotides: TGTGCCAGCAGTTCGTCATACTCCCCTCGGACAGGAAAAGATACGCAGTATTTT.

Only one count was recorded for this clone. V is TRBV29-1 and J is TRBJ2-5; 12 nucleotides match TRBD1. Trimming removed 6 bases from V and 6 bases from J; junction bases left unmatched: 8. Germline V gives CDR1 SQVTM, CDR2 ANQGSEA. CDR3 length equals 14 residues. The CDR3 is CSVVGGQGAQTQYF. DNA for the CDR3: TGCAGCGTCGTCGGGGGACAGGGGGCACAGACCCAGTACTTC.

V is TRBV9 and J is TRBJ2-5, with D possibly being TRBD2 (6 bases). The CDR3 runs 14 residues. The V gene's germline CDR1 is SGDLS and CDR2 YYNGEE. Trimming pared 7 bases from V and 5 bases from J, leaving 18 bases between. CDR3 coding DNA: TGTGCCAGCGCCCAAGTCGGAGGGGACGAGACCCAGTACTTC. Translated: CASAQVGGDETQYF.

The chain links TRBV11-3 to TRBJ1-2, with D perhaps TRBD1 (5 bases). The germline V and J ends were trimmed by 0 bases and 10 bases, with 30 bases remaining between them. The germline CDR1 and CDR2 sequences are SGHNT and YENEEA. CDR3 length equals 19 residues. The CDR3 sequence is CASSLDGVGAFPERAVYTF. Here the CDR3 DNA reads TGTGCCAGCAGCTTAGACGGAGTAGGGGCATTTCCGGAGCGAGCCGTCTACACCTTC.

This clone was picked up one time. J is TRBJ2-6 and V is TRBV27, with TRBD1 identical over 11 bases. Germline loops: CDR1 MNHEY, CDR2 SMNVEV (reference sequence). The CDR3 runs to 15 residues. The V and J ends lost 8 bases and 0 bases, in that order; junction bases with no gene match: 0. CDR3 nucleotide sequence: TGTGCCAGCGGACAGGGGGCCTCTGGGGCCAACGTCCTGACTTTC. Protein sequence: CASGQGASGANVLTF.

The rearrangement links TRBV5-1 to TRBJ2-6, with a tentative D call TRBD2 (5 bases). Germline V gives CDR1 SGHRS, CDR2 YFSETQ. The CDR3 sequence is 14 residues long. Trimming removed 2 bases from V and 2 bases from J, with 5 bases in between. The CDR3 protein is CASSFGAGANVLTF. CDR3 in DNA: TGCGCCAGCAGCTTCGGGGCTGGGGCCAACGTCCTGACTTTC.

The V and J genes are TRBV29-1 and TRBJ2-5; TRBD2 matches at 10 bases. The CDR3 runs 15 residues. Germline V CDR1 and CDR2: SQVTM, ANQGSEA. V shed 6 bases, J shed 0 bases, and the junction held 7 bases outside the gene matches. In DNA form, the CDR3 reads TGCAGCGTCTCACCGGGACTAGCGAACCAAGAGACCCAGTACTTC. Translating gives CSVSPGLANQETQYF.

This clone is a singleton in its sample. The V and J genes are TRBV6-6 and TRBJ1-1, with 9 bases identical to TRBD1. The length of the CDR3 is 14 residues. V lost 5 bases to trimming and J lost 5 bases; unmatched junction nucleotides: 6. Germline CDR1 MNHNY, CDR2 SVGAGI (reference sequence). The CDR3 is CASSIQGALTEAFF. As DNA, the CDR3 is TGTGCCAGCAGTATACAGGGGGCGTTGACTGAAGCTTTCTTT.

The rearrangement uses TRBV7-2 and TRBJ2-7; 13 bases agree with TRBD2. CDR3 length: 14 residues. Germline values: CDR1 SGHTA, CDR2 FQGNSA. V was pared by 8 bases and J by 5 bases, with 6 bases of the junction left unmatched. CDR3 residues: CASGTSGVQNEQYF. The CDR3 DNA is TGTGCCAGCGGGACTAGCGGGGTACAGAACGAGCAGTACTTC.

V gene TRBV7-2 combines with J gene TRBJ2-3, with 7 bases lining up with TRBD1. The CDR3 length is 16 residues. V was clipped by 5 bases and J by 3 bases; unmatched bases: 11. The germline CDR1 and CDR2 sequences are SGHTA and FQGNSA. The CDR3 sequence is CASSRGTGARTDTQYF. The CDR3 nucleotides read TGTGCCAGCAGCCGCGGAACAGGGGCGCGAACAGATACGCAGTATTTT.

V and J are TRBV21-1 and TRBJ1-3; TRBD1, the table's D call, lacks a check against the DNA. TRBV21-1 is designated a pseudogene. This CDR3 is 19 amino acids long. CDR3 amino acids: CASSKPFRPGPHSGNTIYF. DNA for the CDR3: TGTGCCAGCAGCAAACCCTTCCGGCCAGGGCCTCACTCTGGAAACACCATATATTTT.

The chain has TRBV14 and TRBJ2-5, with D possibly matching TRBD2 (5 bases). This CDR3 spans 15 amino acids. V lost 1 base to trimming and J lost 5 bases, with 14 bases between them. Germline lookup yields CDR1 SGHDN and CDR2 FVKESK. The CDR3 reads CASSQVWGVDETQYF. The CDR3 nucleotides read TGTGCCAGCAGCCAAGTGTGGGGAGTGGACGAGACCCAGTACTTC.

This chain joins TRBV6-5 and TRBJ1-2; 8 bases match TRBD1. The germline gives CDR1 MNHEY, CDR2 SVGAGI. After removal of 0 bases from V and 8 bases from J, the junction contained 8 bases not matched to a gene. This CDR3 contains 15 residues. CDR3 residues: CASSYSFGQGVGYTF. The CDR3 DNA reads TGTGCCAGCAGTTACTCGTTCGGACAGGGAGTCGGCTACACCTTC.

This clone turned up a few times. The V and J genes are TRBV5-1 and TRBJ1-1; 11 positions match TRBD1. Germline values: CDR1 SGHRS, CDR2 YFSETQ. CDR3 length: 14 amino acids. Trimming took 5 bases from V and 4 from J; bases not matched to a gene: 4. CDR3 residues: CASRGTGGITEAFF. In DNA, the CDR3 is TGCGCCAGCAGAGGGACAGGGGGTATCACTGAAGCTTTCTTT.

The chain combines TRBV19 with TRBJ1-4, with 7 bases identical to TRBD1. The trim removed 6 bases at V and 7 bases at J, leaving 5 bases unmatched. This CDR3 contains 13 residues. Germline lookup yields CDR1 LNHDA and CDR2 SQIVND (reference sequence). The CDR3 here is CASSQQGSEKLFF. As DNA, the CDR3 is TGTGCCAGTAGCCAACAGGGGAGTGAAAAACTGTTTTTT.

The gene calls are TRBV27 and TRBJ2-5; 9 bases align to TRBD1. CDR3 length: 14 amino acids. The germline CDR1 and CDR2 sequences are MNHEY and SMNVEV (reference sequence). With 8 bases clipped from V and 2 bases from J, the junction kept 6 bases outside the gene matches. Here the CDR3 DNA reads TGTGCCAGCGGAATCGGGACAGGGCAAGAGACCCAGTACTTC. Protein: CASGIGTGQETQYF.